This T cell receptor beta chain was documented in a study of PD-1 blockade in classical Hodgkin lymphoma. TCRdb keeps only in-frame clones here, not all; method: immunoSEQ multiplex PCR. The sample contains around 45,000 clones, roughly 86% of which appear only once. On this clone: Its antigen remains unidentified.

All patients relapsed after autologous stem cell transplantation, and brentuximab vedotin exposure varied. Broader study findings: Healthy donors were reported to have higher baseline TCR diversity than newly diagnosed patients. Complete responders possessed baseline diversity comparable to newly diagnosed patients.

The CDR3 runs 15 residues. V was clipped by 0 bases and J by 1 base, with 9 bases between them. CDR1 SGDLS and CDR2 YYNGEE come from the germline V gene. This chain uses TRBV9 with TRBJ2-3, with a possible D match to TRBD1 (6 bases). The clonotype comes from a human donor with classical Hodgkin lymphoma. Sequenced material: peripheral blood mononuclear cells (PBMCs), taken at baseline. CDR3 nucleotides: TGTGCCAGCAGCGTAGAGGCAGGGGGCACAGATACGCAGTATTTT. The encoded protein is CASSVEAGGTDTQYF.